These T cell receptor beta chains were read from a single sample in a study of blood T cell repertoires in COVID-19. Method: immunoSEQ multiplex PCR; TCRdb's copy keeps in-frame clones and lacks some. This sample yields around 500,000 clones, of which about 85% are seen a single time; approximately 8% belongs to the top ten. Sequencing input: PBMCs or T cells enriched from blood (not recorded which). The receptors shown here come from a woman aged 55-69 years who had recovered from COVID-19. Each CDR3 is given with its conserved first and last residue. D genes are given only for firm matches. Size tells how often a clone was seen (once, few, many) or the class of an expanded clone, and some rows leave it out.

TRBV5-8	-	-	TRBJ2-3	TGTGCCAGCAGCTTGACTAGGAGGGATACGCAGTATTTT	CASSLTRRDTQYF
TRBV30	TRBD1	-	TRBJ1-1	TGTGCCTGGAGTGGACAGGGCTACACTGAAGCTTTCTTT	CAWSGQGYTEAFF
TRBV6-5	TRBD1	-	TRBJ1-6	TGTGCCAGCAGGAGGACAGGGGCGAATAATTCACCCCTCCACTTT	CASRRTGANNSPLHF
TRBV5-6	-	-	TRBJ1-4	TGTGCCAGCAGCTTGGAGAAAAGCGGAACTAATGAAAAACTGTTTTTT	CASSLEKSGTNEKLFF
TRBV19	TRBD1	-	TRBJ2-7	TGTGCCAGTAGTATTGGGGGACAGGGATCAAACGAGCAGTACTTC	CASSIGGQGSNEQYF
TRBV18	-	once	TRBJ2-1	TGTGCCAGCTCGCTCAGGGAGGATGAGCAGTTCTTC	CASSLREDEQFF
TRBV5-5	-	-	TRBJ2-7	TGTGCCAGCAGCTTCGAGGGACACCTATCCTACGAGCAGTACTTC	CASSFEGHLSYEQYF
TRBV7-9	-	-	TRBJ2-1	TGTGCCAGCAGCTTAGTGGGGAGCTCCTACAATGAGCAGTTCTTC	CASSLVGSSYNEQFF
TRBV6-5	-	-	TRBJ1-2	TGTGCCAGCAGTTACAATAGGGGGAACTATGGCTACACCTTC	CASSYNRGNYGYTF
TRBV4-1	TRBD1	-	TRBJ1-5	TGCGCCAGCAGCCATCAGGACAGGAGGAATCAGCCCCAGCATTTT	CASSHQDRRNQPQHF
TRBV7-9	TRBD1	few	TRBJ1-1	TGTGCCAGCAGCTTAGGGACAGGGGAGGGTGGCACTGAAGCTTTCTTT	CASSLGTGEGGTEAFF
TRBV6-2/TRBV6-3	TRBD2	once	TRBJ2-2	TGTGCCAGCAGCCGACCAATGGGACTAGTGATTTCCGGGGAGCTGTTTTTT	CASSRPMGLVISGELFF
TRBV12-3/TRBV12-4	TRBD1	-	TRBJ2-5	TGTGCCAGCACCGGGGACAGGCAAGAGACCCAGTACTTC	CASTGDRQETQYF
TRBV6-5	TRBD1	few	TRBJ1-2	TGTGCCAGTCGTCACCAGGGGGTCTATGGCTACACCTTC	CASRHQGVYGYTF
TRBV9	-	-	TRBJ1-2	TGTGCCAGCAGCGCCCGGGACAATCGTGGCTACACCTTC	CASSARDNRGYTF
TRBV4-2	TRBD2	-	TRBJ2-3	TGTGCCAGCAGCCAAGGTCTAGCGGGGGGGCCGACAGATACGCAGTATTTT	CASSQGLAGGPTDTQYF
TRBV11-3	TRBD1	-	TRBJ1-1	TGTGCCAGCAGCTTAGCCCGACAGGGGCTCGTTTACACTGAAGCTTTCTTT	CASSLARQGLVYTEAFF
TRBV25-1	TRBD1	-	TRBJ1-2	TGTGCCAGCAGTGAAATGATAGGACAGGGCTATGGCTACACCTTC	CASSEMIGQGYGYTF
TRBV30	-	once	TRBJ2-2	TGTGCCTGGAGCCTAGGACAGAGTAACACCGGGGAGCTGTTTTTT	CAWSLGQSNTGELFF
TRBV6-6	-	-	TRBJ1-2	TGTGCCAGCAGTATACAGGGTTTTGGCTACACCTTC	CASSIQGFGYTF
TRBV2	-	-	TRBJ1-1	TGTGCCAGCATCAAGGGGGATATTGAAGCTTTCTTT	CASIKGDIEAFF
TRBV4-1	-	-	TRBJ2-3	TGCGCCAGCAGCCAAGGGTCCGTCATAGCAGATACGCAGTATTTT	CASSQGSVIADTQYF
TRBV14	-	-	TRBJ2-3	TGTGCCAGCAGCCAAGATCACGGGTCCACAGATACGCAGTATTTT	CASSQDHGSTDTQYF
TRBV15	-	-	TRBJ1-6	TGTGCCACCAGCTCTAGTCAGTTGTGGTCTTCACCCCTCCACTTT	CATSSSQLWSSPLHF
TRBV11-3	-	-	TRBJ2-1	TGTGCCAGCAGCTTAGTTAACAGCTACAATGAGCAGTTCTTC	CASSLVNSYNEQFF
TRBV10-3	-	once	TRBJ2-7	TGTGCCATCAGTGATCCCGGGACAAACTACGAGCAGTACTTC	CAISDPGTNYEQYF
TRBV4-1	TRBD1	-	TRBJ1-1	TGCGCCAGCAGCCTACACAGGGGGACTGAAGCTTTCTTT	CASSLHRGTEAFF
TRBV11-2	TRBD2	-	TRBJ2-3	TGTGCCAGCAGCGCCGCCCGGGAGGCGCAGTATTTT	CASSAAREAQYF
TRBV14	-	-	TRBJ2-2	TGTGCCAGCAGTCCTCGGGACAACGTCGGGGAGCTGTTTTTT	CASSPRDNVGELFF
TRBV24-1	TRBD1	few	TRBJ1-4	TGTGCCACCAGTGATCCCGGGACAGGGGACGAAAAACTGTTTTTT	CATSDPGTGDEKLFF
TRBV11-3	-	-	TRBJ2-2	TGTGCCAGCAGCCCCCGTTCGGGGAACACCGGGGAGCTGTTTTTT	CASSPRSGNTGELFF
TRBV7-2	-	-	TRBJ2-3	TGTGCCAGCAGCTTAATTAATACGCAGTATTTT	CASSLINTQYF
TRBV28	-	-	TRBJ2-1	TGTGCCAGCAGTCCGACGGGGGTGAGGAAAAATGAGCAGTTCTTC	CASSPTGVRKNEQFF
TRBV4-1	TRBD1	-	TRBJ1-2	TGCGCCAGCAGCCAAGAAAGGGGACAGGGGAACTATGGCTACACCTTC	CASSQERGQGNYGYTF
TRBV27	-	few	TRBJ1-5	TGTGCCAGCAGTGCCCGCGAGTATAGCAATCAGCCCCAGCATTTT	CASSAREYSNQPQHF
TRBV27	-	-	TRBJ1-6	TGTGCCAGCAGTTTAAGGCCGGGTCCTTATAATTCACCCCTCCACTTT	CASSLRPGPYNSPLHF
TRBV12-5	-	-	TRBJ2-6	TGTGCTAGTGGTTTGGTATCAGGGGCCCGCTCTGGGGCCAACGTCCTGACTTTC	CASGLVSGARSGANVLTF
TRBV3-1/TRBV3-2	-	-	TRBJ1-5	TGTGCCAGCAGCCAAAATTCAAATCAGCCCCAGCATTTT	CASSQNSNQPQHF
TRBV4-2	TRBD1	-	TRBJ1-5	TGTGCCAGCAGCCACGGGACAGGGGGCGCAGGGCAGCCCCAGCATTTT	CASSHGTGGAGQPQHF
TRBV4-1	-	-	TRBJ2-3	TGCGCCAGCAGCCAAGAGGGCAGCCCCACTTATACGCAGTATTTT	CASSQEGSPTYTQYF
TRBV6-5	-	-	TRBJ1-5	TGTGCCAGCAGTTACTCGAGAGGGCGTCAGCCCCAGCATTTT	CASSYSRGRQPQHF
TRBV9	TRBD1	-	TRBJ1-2	TGTGCCAGCAGCATCAGACAGGGGGACCTCATCACCTTC	CASSIRQGDLITF
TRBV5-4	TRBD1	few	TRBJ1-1	TGTGCCAGCAGGCTAAGACAGGGGGCGGACACTGAAGCTTTCTTT	CASRLRQGADTEAFF